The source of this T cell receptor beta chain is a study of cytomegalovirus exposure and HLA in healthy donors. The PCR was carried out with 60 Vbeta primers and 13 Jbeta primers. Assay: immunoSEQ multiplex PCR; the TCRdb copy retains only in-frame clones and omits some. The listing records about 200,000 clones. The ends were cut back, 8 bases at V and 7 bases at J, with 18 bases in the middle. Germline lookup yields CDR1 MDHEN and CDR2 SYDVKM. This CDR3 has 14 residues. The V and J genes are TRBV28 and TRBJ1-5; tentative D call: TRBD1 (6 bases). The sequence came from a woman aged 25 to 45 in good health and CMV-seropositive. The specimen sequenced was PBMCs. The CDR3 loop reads CASLKTGLGQPQHF. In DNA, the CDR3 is TGTGCCAGCCTTAAGACAGGATTGGGGCAGCCCCAGCATTTT.